This T cell receptor beta chain was found in a study of T cell changes during pregnancy in multiple sclerosis. The assay was immunoSEQ multiplex PCR, and TCRdb's table has in-frame clones only and misses some. Among roughly 40,000 clones listed, 94% were seen once. CDR3 length: 15 residues. Germline V gene data show CDR1 as SGHRS and CDR2 as YFSETQ. Trimming cost V 1 base and J 2 bases; bases outside gene matches: 6. Specimen: peripheral blood, collected in the third trimester of pregnancy. The rearrangement uses TRBV5-1 and TRBJ2-7; 7 positions match TRBD1. The receptor's source is a female donor with multiple sclerosis, enrolled in a pregnancy study. In DNA, the CDR3 is TGCGCCAGCAGCTTGTTCCAGACAGGGACCTACGAGCAGTACTTC. It codes for CASSLFQTGTYEQYF. Looking up the rest from reference TRBV5-1 and TRBJ2-7 gives the full variable domain: KAGVTQTPRYLIKTRGQQVTLSCSPISGHRSVSWYQQTPGQGLQFLFEYFSETQRNKGNFPGRFSGRQFSNSRSEMNVSTLELGDSALYLCASSLFQTGTYEQYFGPGTRLTVT.